This is a list of T cell receptor beta chains from one sample in a study of cytomegalovirus exposure and HLA in healthy donors. Using immunoSEQ multiplex PCR, the repertoire was profiled, and TCRdb retains in-frame clones only, with some absent. Of some 140,000 clones detected, approximately 86% appear once; the ten largest clones hold approximately 20%. Sequencing used PBMCs. All receptors come from a man between 18 and 29 years old in good health and CMV-seropositive. CDR3s include the opening cysteine and the closing phenylalanine or tryptophan. The order of the fields is D gene, V gene, clone size, J gene, CDR3 DNA, CDR3 protein. A D gene is named only where the DNA matches it firmly. Rows may omit the clone size; those that give it use once, few, many or a size class.

d_call: -; v_call: TRBV5-1; clone_size: -; j_call: TRBJ2-7; cdr3_nt: TGCGCCAGCTCCCCGGCGACACAGGGCCCCTACGAGCAGTACTTC; cdr3_aa: CASSPATQGPYEQYF
d_call: TRBD1; v_call: TRBV19; clone_size: -; j_call: TRBJ1-1; cdr3_nt: TGTGCCAGTAGACAGGGGATGAACACTGAAGCTTTCTTT; cdr3_aa: CASRQGMNTEAFF
d_call: -; v_call: TRBV6-6; clone_size: -; j_call: TRBJ1-1; cdr3_nt: TGTGCCAGCAGTTATCCTCAGGGAGGGACTGAAGCTTTCTTT; cdr3_aa: CASSYPQGGTEAFF
d_call: TRBD1; v_call: TRBV9; clone_size: -; j_call: TRBJ2-4; cdr3_nt: TGTGCCAGCAGCGGCCCCCGCGATGGACAGGGGGCAGGCGCCAAAAACATTCAGTACTTC; cdr3_aa: CASSGPRDGQGAGAKNIQYF
d_call: -; v_call: TRBV7-2; clone_size: -; j_call: TRBJ1-5; cdr3_nt: TGTGCCAGCAGCTTAGGTGGGGCGGGCAATCAGCCCCAGCATTTT; cdr3_aa: CASSLGGAGNQPQHF
d_call: -; v_call: TRBV6-5; clone_size: -; j_call: TRBJ1-5; cdr3_nt: TGTGCCAGCAGTAAACAGGGTGGCAATCAGCCCCAGCATTTT; cdr3_aa: CASSKQGGNQPQHF
d_call: TRBD1; v_call: TRBV19; clone_size: -; j_call: TRBJ1-5; cdr3_nt: TGTGCCAGTAGTATCCGGGACAGGGGTCAGCCCCAGCATTTT; cdr3_aa: CASSIRDRGQPQHF
d_call: TRBD2; v_call: TRBV4-3; clone_size: -; j_call: TRBJ2-1; cdr3_nt: TGCGCCAGCAGCCAAGCTCGGGGGGGGTACTATGAGCAGTTCTTC; cdr3_aa: CASSQARGGYYEQFF
d_call: -; v_call: TRBV6-5; clone_size: -; j_call: TRBJ1-3; cdr3_nt: TGTGCCAGCAGCACAGGGTCCTTCTCTGGAAACACCATATATTTT; cdr3_aa: CASSTGSFSGNTIYF
d_call: -; v_call: TRBV6-4; clone_size: -; j_call: TRBJ2-5; cdr3_nt: TGTGCCAGCAGTGCTGTGGGGCCCCAAGAGACCCAGTACTTC; cdr3_aa: CASSAVGPQETQYF
d_call: TRBD2; v_call: TRBV5-3; clone_size: -; j_call: TRBJ2-7; cdr3_nt: TGTGCCAGAAGCTTGGGACTAGCGGGAGTACCCTACGAGCAGTACTTC; cdr3_aa: CARSLGLAGVPYEQYF
d_call: -; v_call: TRBV9; clone_size: -; j_call: TRBJ1-1; cdr3_nt: TGTGCCAGCAGCGTTGGCAACAGGGAGAACACTGAAGCTTTCTTT; cdr3_aa: CASSVGNRENTEAFF
d_call: -; v_call: TRBV6-5; clone_size: -; j_call: TRBJ2-7; cdr3_nt: TGTGCCAGCACCCTTGCCTCTGGGGGGGAGCAGTACTTC; cdr3_aa: CASTLASGGEQYF
d_call: TRBD2; v_call: TRBV10-3; clone_size: -; j_call: TRBJ2-5; cdr3_nt: TGTGCCATCAGTGACGAGCGGGGATTGTCAGAGACCCAGTACTTC; cdr3_aa: CAISDERGLSETQYF
d_call: TRBD1; v_call: TRBV6-5; clone_size: -; j_call: TRBJ1-2; cdr3_nt: TGTGCCAGCAGTCGCTCGGGACAGAGCGGCTACACCTTC; cdr3_aa: CASSRSGQSGYTF
d_call: -; v_call: TRBV6-5; clone_size: -; j_call: TRBJ1-1; cdr3_nt: TGTGCCAGCAGTTACTCGGAGTCACGGGTGACTGAAGCTTTCTTT; cdr3_aa: CASSYSESRVTEAFF
d_call: -; v_call: TRBV7-3; clone_size: once; j_call: TRBJ1-2; cdr3_nt: TGTGCCAGCAGCTTACCGGACTTCTATGGCTACACCTTC; cdr3_aa: CASSLPDFYGYTF
d_call: -; v_call: TRBV5-4; clone_size: -; j_call: TRBJ2-7; cdr3_nt: TGTGCCAGCAGCTCGAAAGGGGTGGTAGGGTCCTACGAGCAGTACTTC; cdr3_aa: CASSSKGVVGSYEQYF
d_call: -; v_call: TRBV6-5; clone_size: -; j_call: TRBJ1-6; cdr3_nt: TGTGCCAGCAGCGCCAGGGAGGTGTCACCCCTCCACTTT; cdr3_aa: CASSAREVSPLHF
d_call: -; v_call: TRBV20-1; clone_size: many; j_call: TRBJ1-1; cdr3_nt: TGCAGTGCTAGCGGAGAGACTGAAGCTTTCTTT; cdr3_aa: CSASGETEAFF
d_call: TRBD2; v_call: TRBV4-1; clone_size: -; j_call: TRBJ2-3; cdr3_nt: TGCGCCAGCAGCCCCCCGACTAGCGGGGAGAGGAATACGCAGTATTTT; cdr3_aa: CASSPPTSGERNTQYF
d_call: TRBD1; v_call: TRBV9; clone_size: -; j_call: TRBJ1-1; cdr3_nt: TGTGCCAGCAGCGCGGGGGGACAGGAAAACACTGAAGCTTTCTTT; cdr3_aa: CASSAGGQENTEAFF
d_call: TRBD1; v_call: TRBV11-1; clone_size: -; j_call: TRBJ1-1; cdr3_nt: TGTGCCAGCAGCCTCAGGGGGTCCGGGGCTTTCTTT; cdr3_aa: CASSLRGSGAFF
d_call: TRBD2; v_call: TRBV4-1; clone_size: -; j_call: TRBJ2-3; cdr3_nt: TGCGCCAGCAGCCAACCGACTAGCGGGAGCATAAATACGCAGTATTTT; cdr3_aa: CASSQPTSGSINTQYF
d_call: TRBD1; v_call: TRBV6-4; clone_size: -; j_call: TRBJ2-2; cdr3_nt: TGTGCCAGCGCCGAGGGACAGGGCTACACCGGGGAGCTGTTTTTT; cdr3_aa: CASAEGQGYTGELFF
d_call: TRBD1; v_call: TRBV4-1; clone_size: -; j_call: TRBJ1-3; cdr3_nt: TGCGCCAGCAGCCAAGATCGCCGGACAGGGGGTTTCGGAAACACCATATATTTT; cdr3_aa: CASSQDRRTGGFGNTIYF
d_call: TRBD2; v_call: TRBV4-1; clone_size: -; j_call: TRBJ2-3; cdr3_nt: TGCGCCAGCAGCCAGCCTAAGGCGCGGGAGATACACACAGATACGCAGTATTTT; cdr3_aa: CASSQPKAREIHTDTQYF
d_call: TRBD1; v_call: TRBV5-1; clone_size: -; j_call: TRBJ2-7; cdr3_nt: TGCGCCAGCAGCCGGGACAGGGCCTACGAGCAGTACTTC; cdr3_aa: CASSRDRAYEQYF
d_call: -; v_call: TRBV5-4; clone_size: -; j_call: TRBJ2-3; cdr3_nt: TGTGCCAGCAGCTACAATTGGACGATCGGGAACACAGATACGCAGTATTTT; cdr3_aa: CASSYNWTIGNTDTQYF
d_call: TRBD2; v_call: TRBV5-1; clone_size: -; j_call: TRBJ2-3; cdr3_nt: TGCGCCAGCCGTCCCGGGACTAGCGGGAGCACAGATACGCAGTATTTT; cdr3_aa: CASRPGTSGSTDTQYF
d_call: TRBD2; v_call: TRBV11-2; clone_size: -; j_call: TRBJ2-1; cdr3_nt: TGTGCCAGCAGCCCAAGGGCTAGCGGGGGTCGGAATGAGCAGTTCTTC; cdr3_aa: CASSPRASGGRNEQFF
d_call: TRBD2; v_call: TRBV6-8; clone_size: once; j_call: TRBJ2-5; cdr3_nt: TGTGCCAGCAGTTACCCCCCCTACCGGGACTATCAAGAGACCCAGTACTTC; cdr3_aa: CASSYPPYRDYQETQYF
d_call: TRBD1; v_call: TRBV6-5; clone_size: -; j_call: TRBJ1-2; cdr3_nt: TGTGCCAGCAGTAGACAGGGGACGGGCTACACCTTC; cdr3_aa: CASSRQGTGYTF
d_call: TRBD1; v_call: TRBV9; clone_size: -; j_call: TRBJ2-7; cdr3_nt: TGTGCCAGCAGCGTAGAGGACAGGGGGATTTACGAGCAGTACTTC; cdr3_aa: CASSVEDRGIYEQYF
d_call: -; v_call: TRBV5-1; clone_size: -; j_call: TRBJ1-2; cdr3_nt: TGCGCCAGCAGCTCTCGGGGAGGGGGAAGCTATGGCTACACCTTC; cdr3_aa: CASSSRGGGSYGYTF
d_call: -; v_call: TRBV5-1; clone_size: -; j_call: TRBJ2-2; cdr3_nt: TGCGCCAGCAGCTTGGGACAGTCCACCGGGGAGCTGTTTTTT; cdr3_aa: CASSLGQSTGELFF
d_call: TRBD2; v_call: TRBV19; clone_size: -; j_call: TRBJ2-7; cdr3_nt: TGTGCCAGTAGCCAGGGACTAGCGGATGAGCAGTACTTC; cdr3_aa: CASSQGLADEQYF
d_call: -; v_call: TRBV5-4; clone_size: -; j_call: TRBJ1-2; cdr3_nt: TGTGCCAGCAGCTTGTGGGCCAGGGCTTACCCTAATGACTATGGCTACACCTTC; cdr3_aa: CASSLWARAYPNDYGYTF